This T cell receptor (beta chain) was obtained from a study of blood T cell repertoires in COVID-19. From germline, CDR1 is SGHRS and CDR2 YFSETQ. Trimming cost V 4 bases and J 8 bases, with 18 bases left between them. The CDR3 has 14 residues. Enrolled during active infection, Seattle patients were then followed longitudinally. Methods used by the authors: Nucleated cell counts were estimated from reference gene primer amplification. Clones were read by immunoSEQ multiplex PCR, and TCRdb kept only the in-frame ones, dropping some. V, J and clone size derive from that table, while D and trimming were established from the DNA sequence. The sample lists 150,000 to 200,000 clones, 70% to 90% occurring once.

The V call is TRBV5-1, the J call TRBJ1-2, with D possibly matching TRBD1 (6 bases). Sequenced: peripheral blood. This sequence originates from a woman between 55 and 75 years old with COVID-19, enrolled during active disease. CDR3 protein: CASSTGGGGEGYTF. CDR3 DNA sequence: TGCGCCAGCAGCACCGGCGGGGGGGGCGAGGGCTACACCTTC.